Below are 21 T cell receptor beta chains sequenced from a single sample in a study of regulatory T cells in long-lasting Graves disease. Researchers made TCR beta libraries by using iRepertoire HTBI primers and running Arm-PCR on CDR3 regions. TCRdb processed the multiplex PCR reads anew with MiXCR; each CDR3 protein has one entry. The repertoire has approximately 350,000 distinct CDR3 sequences, 16% of them found once; the top ten carry roughly 29%. Time point described: newly diagnosed GD, antithyroid drugs for less than 3 months. TCR sequences were obtained from RNA taken from PBMCs. These data also featured in a second study, about T cells in Graves' hyperthyroidism and ophthalmopathy.

Sequenced here: peripheral blood mononuclear cells (PBMCs), sampled at new diagnosis, from a patient treated with antithyroid drugs. These receptors were taken from a man aged 35 to 55 with Graves disease.

This clonotype was seen only a few times. The chain is built from TRBV6-1 and TRBJ1-1; D possibly corresponds to TRBD1 (5 bases). Per germline, CDR1 MNHNS and CDR2 SASEGT. The CDR3 length is 16 residues. The V end was cut by 7 bases, the J end by 5 bases, with 23 bases between. The DNA for the CDR3 is TGTGCCAGCACCCCGACCCTGGGACTCGGAAGGACTGAAGCTTTCTTT. Encoded protein: CASTPTLGLGRTEAFF.

This clonotype was counted many times. V and J are TRBV12-3 or TRBV12-4 and TRBJ1-5; D ambiguous. Between the trimmed V and J ends, which lost 3 bases and 5 bases, there was a span of 8 bases. This CDR3 spans 13 amino acids. Here the CDR3 DNA reads TGTGCCAGCAGTTTTTATAGGGATCAGCCCCAGCATTTT. Its translation is CASSFYRDQPQHF.

This clonotype was counted many times. V and J are TRBV20-1 and TRBJ2-7, with D maybe TRBD2 (5 bases). V was pared by 1 base and J by 7 bases, with 17 bases between. The CDR3 sequence is 14 residues long. Germline V CDR1 and CDR2: DFQATT, SNEGSKA (reference sequence). The CDR3 region is CSARGGFPTGEQYF. CDR3 sequence (DNA): TGCAGTGCTAGAGGCGGGTTCCCTACTGGGGAGCAGTACTTC.

This clonotype was counted ten times or more. The chain is built from TRBV28 and TRBJ1-4, with 11 bases aligning to TRBD1. V was clipped by 2 bases and J by 7 bases; unmatched bases: 0. From germline, CDR1 is MDHEN and CDR2 SYDVKM. The CDR3 consists of 14 residues. CDR3: CASSLGTGGEKLFF. In nucleotides, the CDR3 is TGTGCCAGCAGTTTAGGGACAGGGGGTGAAAAACTGTTTTTT.

This clonotype was seen ten or more times. The chain combines TRBV20-1 with TRBJ2-5; possible D gene TRBD1, 6 bases. The CDR3 totals 12 residues. V was shortened by 5 bases and J by 5 bases, with 12 bases between the two germline ends. CDR1 DFQATT and CDR2 SNEGSKA come from the germline V gene (reference sequence). CDR3 sequence reads: CSAHLDRETQYF. CDR3 DNA sequence: TGCAGTGCTCACCTAGACAGGGAGACCCAGTACTTC.

The V and J genes are TRBV20-1 and TRBJ2-3; D might be TRBD2 (7 bases). Germline-derived CDR1 and CDR2 are DFQATT and SNEGSKA (reference sequence). The CDR3 is made up of 12 amino acids. Trimming took 6 bases from V and 4 from J, leaving 11 bases between them. The CDR3 coding sequence is TGCAGTGCGGGGGGGCACGCAGATACGCAGTATTTT. Its protein is CSAGGHADTQYF.

V is TRBV11-2 and J is TRBJ1-1; D unclear. CDR3 length: 14 residues. Germline CDR1 and CDR2: SGHAT and FQNNGV. Trimming took 1 base from V and 1 from J, leaving 7 bases between them. The CDR3 loop is CASSLGRQNTEAFF. CDR3 DNA: TGTGCCAGCAGCTTAGGTCGACAGAACACTGAAGCTTTCTTT.

Ten or more counts support this clonotype. This chain links TRBV28 with TRBJ1-6; D not resolved. This CDR3 is 16 amino acids long. V gave up 6 bases and J gave up 0 bases, with 12 bases separating them. Germline V lookup: CDR1 MDHEN, CDR2 SYDVKM. The CDR3 DNA reads as TGTGCCAGCAGCGCAACAAGGAGCTCCTATAATTCACCCCTCCACTTT. Its translation: CASSATRSSYNSPLHF.

This clonotype was counted ten times or more. The chain couples TRBV27 to TRBJ2-2, with 11 bases that match TRBD2. The V and J ends lost 1 base and 4 bases, in that order; junction bases with no gene match: 14. Germline CDR1 MNHEY, CDR2 SMNVEV (reference sequence). The length of the CDR3 is 20 residues. CDR3 DNA: TGTGCCAGCAGTTTATACTCTGGTAGCGGGGGGGCATCTTCCACCGGGGAGCTGTTTTTT. The encoded protein is CASSLYSGSGGASSTGELFF.

This clonotype was seen a handful of times. The V call is TRBV7-9, the J call TRBJ2-2; no clear D. Trimming stripped 4 bases from V and 1 base from J, with 7 bases between. CDR3 length: 14 amino acids. The germline CDR1 and CDR2 sequences are SEHNR and FQNEAQ (reference sequence). The CDR3 here is CASSSLRNTGELFF. Written as DNA, the CDR3 is TGTGCCAGCAGCTCCCTTCGGAACACCGGGGAGCTGTTTTTT.

The chain joins TRBV11-3 to TRBJ2-2; 12 bases match TRBD1. With 8 bases clipped from V and 6 bases from J, the junction kept 7 bases outside the gene matches. Germline V gene sequence: CDR1 SGHNT, CDR2 YENEEA. This CDR3 has 15 residues. CDR3 in amino acids: CASGNRDRGPGELFF. For the CDR3, the DNA is TGTGCCAGCGGCAACCGGGACAGGGGGCCCGGGGAGCTGTTTTTT.

This clonotype was seen only a few times. V is TRBV9 and J is TRBJ2-5; the D gene is possibly TRBD2 (5 bases). V shed 3 bases and J shed 1 base, with 13 bases lying between them. Germline V CDR1 and CDR2: SGDLS, YYNGEE. The CDR3 sequence is 15 residues long. The CDR3 nucleotides are TGTGCCAGCAGCGCCGATGGACTGGCCCAAGAGACCCAGTACTTC. It is translated as CASSADGLAQETQYF.

The rearrangement uses TRBV6-2 or TRBV6-3 and TRBJ2-7; 8 bases agree with TRBD2. Germline values: CDR1 MNHEY, CDR2 SVGEGT. The V and J ends lost 6 bases and 2 bases, in that order; junction bases with no gene match: 12. This CDR3 contains 16 residues. The CDR3 bases are TGTGCCAGCAGCCTCTCAAGCGGGGGAGCCACCTACGAGCAGTACTTC. This gives the protein CASSLSSGGATYEQYF.

The J gene is TRBJ2-5, the V gene TRBV20-1; no reliable D call. Germline V gives CDR1 DFQATT, CDR2 SNEGSKA (reference sequence). Trimming cost V 6 bases and J 5 bases, with 10 bases left between them. The CDR3 runs 11 residues. The CDR3 coding sequence is TGCAGTGCGGTGGGCTGGGAGACCCAGTACTTC. Protein product: CSAVGWETQYF.

This clonotype was seen many times. The chain employs TRBV28 and TRBJ2-6; the match to TRBD1 covers 8 bases. Losses at the gene ends were 8 bases for V and 4 bases for J; bases not matched to a gene: 10. Germline CDR1 and CDR2: MDHEN and SYDVKM. The CDR3 spans 16 residues. Here the CDR3 reads CASLRDRGSGANVLTF. As DNA, the CDR3 is TGTGCCAGCCTCCGCGACAGGGGTTCCGGGGCCAACGTCCTGACTTTC.

This clonotype was seen repeatedly, ten times or more. This chain joins TRBV3-1 and TRBJ2-3; TRBD1 agrees at 8 bases. CDR1 is LGHDT and CDR2 is YNNKEL in the germline V gene (reference sequence). The ends lost 0 bases at V and 7 bases at J; junction bases unmatched: 6. This CDR3 is built from 15 residues. The CDR3 is CASSQERRGLYTQYF. The CDR3 coding sequence is TGTGCCAGCAGCCAAGAGCGCAGGGGGCTGTATACGCAGTATTTT.

The V call is TRBV11-3, the J call TRBJ2-5, with 11 bases lining up with TRBD2. The CDR3 has 17 amino acids. CDR1 is SGHNT, CDR2 YENEEA, per germline. V gave up 0 bases and J gave up 7 bases; unmatched junction bases: 10. In DNA, the CDR3 is TGTGCCAGCAGCTTAGAAAGGGGGCCGACTAGCGGGACGACCCAGTACTTC. This sequence encodes CASSLERGPTSGTTQYF.

This clonotype was seen repeatedly, ten times or more. The chain has TRBV27 and TRBJ2-7; 10 bases map to TRBD2. The CDR3 runs 16 residues. Germline CDR1 reads MNHEY; CDR2 reads SMNVEV (reference sequence). With V trimmed by 7 bases and J by 0 bases, 9 bases remained unmatched. The CDR3 region is CASTPRAGGSSYEQYF. CDR3 in DNA: TGTGCCAGCACCCCCCGAGCGGGGGGGAGCTCCTACGAGCAGTACTTC.

This clonotype was detected ten times or more. The chain has TRBV2 and TRBJ2-7; TRBD2 might be the D (5 bases). The V and J ends lost 7 bases and 5 bases respectively, with 12 bases between them. Germline-derived CDR1 and CDR2 are SNHLY and FYNNEI. This CDR3 has 12 residues. CDR3 in amino acids: CASNSVLDEQYF. The CDR3 DNA follows: TGTGCCAGCAATAGCGTCCTGGACGAGCAGTACTTC.

The chain has TRBV20-1 and TRBJ2-2; 8 bases match TRBD2. The CDR3 extends over 14 amino acids. The germline V gene encodes CDR1 DFQATT and CDR2 SNEGSKA (reference sequence). V trimming: 3 bases; J trimming: 7 bases; junction bases outside the gene matches: 7. CDR3 amino acids: CSARRGASDGELFF. The CDR3 coding sequence is TGCAGTGCTAGGCGGGGGGCCAGCGACGGGGAGCTGTTTTTT.

The chain joins TRBV14 to TRBJ1-1; TRBD1 agrees at 7 bases. This CDR3 comprises 14 residues. V lost 3 bases and J lost 11; bases outside the gene matches: 12. The germline CDR1 and CDR2 sequences are SGHDN and FVKESK. CDR3 amino acids: CASSQTGFSSGAFF. The CDR3 DNA reads TGTGCCAGCAGCCAGACAGGGTTCTCCTCGGGGGCTTTCTTT.